The 13 T cell receptor beta chains in this list originate from one sample, sequenced in a study of blood T cells in healthy people across ages. The use of a sample-barcoded 5' primer and a J-beta primer mix characterized a second PCR of 7 to 11 cycles. TCRdb processed the 5' RACE reads anew with MiXCR; each CDR3 protein has one entry. The sample has approximately 960,000 distinct CDR3 sequences, almost 30% seen once. This sample also appeared in a second study, on T cells of mothers and their children.

The sample was blood. The receptors were sampled from a woman aged 40 to 55 in good health.

This clonotype has only a few counts. CDR3 bases: TGTGCCAGCAGTATCCAACAGGGTCACCAGTTCTTC. Translating it yields CASSIQQGHQFF. V is TRBV28 and J is TRBJ2-1; tentative D call: TRBD1 (6 bases). Between the trimmed V and J ends, which lost 5 bases and 13 bases, there was a span of 15 bases. The CDR3 has 12 amino acids. Germline CDR1 MDHEN, CDR2 SYDVKM. The full variable domain, rest sourced from reference TRBV28 and TRBJ2-1, is DVKVTQSSRYLVKRTGEKVFLECVQDMDHENMFWYRQDPGLGLRLIYFSYDVKMKEKGDIPEGYSVSREKKERFSLILESASTNQTSMYLCASSIQQGHQFFGPGTRLTVL.

This clonotype was recorded many times. This chain links TRBV12-3 or TRBV12-4 with TRBJ2-7; 8 bases match TRBD1. Unmatched junction bases numbered 4, after V lost 3 bases and J lost 6 bases. This CDR3 is 13 amino acids long. CDR3 sequence (DNA): TGTGCCAGCAGTTTTAAACAGGGGGGCGAGCAGTACTTC. The encoded protein is CASSFKQGGEQYF.

The chain has TRBV2 and TRBJ1-2, with D unresolved. V lost 5 bases, J lost 4 bases, and 8 bases lay in between. The CDR3 is 12 residues long. The germline V gene has CDR1 SNHLY and CDR2 FYNNEI. The CDR3 loop is CASSRFAYGYTF. The CDR3, as DNA: TGTGCCAGCAGTAGGTTCGCCTATGGCTACACCTTC. The full variable domain, in which reference TRBV2 and TRBJ1-2 provide the parts outside the CDR3, is EPEVTQTPSHQVTQMGQEVILRCVPISNHLYFYWYRQILGQKVEFLVSFYNNEISEKSEIFDDQFSVERPDGSNFTLKIRSTKLEDSAMYFCASSRFAYGYTFGSGTRLTVV.

This clonotype was picked up many times. The gene calls are TRBV14 and TRBJ2-3, with D maybe TRBD2 (5 bases). The CDR3 length is 14 residues. Germline CDR1 SGHDN, CDR2 FVKESK. Deletions cut 4 bases from V and 6 bases from J, with 14 bases between. CDR3 sequence reads: CASSPALLVDTQYF. Written as DNA, the CDR3 is TGTGCCAGCAGCCCAGCCCTACTAGTGGATACGCAGTATTTT.

V gene TRBV6-2 or TRBV6-3 combines with J gene TRBJ2-2; 9 bases are shared with TRBD1. Germline CDR1 is MNHEY and CDR2 is SVGEGT. The CDR3 covers 16 residues. Unmatched junction bases numbered 2, after V lost 2 bases and J lost 1 base. The CDR3 region is CASSYPGQGNTGELFF. DNA of the CDR3: TGTGCCAGCAGTTACCCGGGACAGGGGAACACCGGGGAGCTGTTTTTT.

V usage is TRBV7-9 and J usage is TRBJ2-4; no clear D. V was trimmed by 3 bases and J by 8 bases, leaving 11 bases between them. The germline gives CDR1 SEHNR, CDR2 FQNEAQ (reference sequence). This CDR3 has 13 residues. The CDR3: CASSLARADIQYF. As DNA, the CDR3 is TGTGCCAGCAGCTTGGCTAGGGCGGACATTCAGTACTTC.

This clonotype was picked up many times. The chain uses TRBV20-1 and TRBJ1-1, with a weak D call TRBD1 (5 bases). Germline lookup yields CDR1 DFQATT and CDR2 SNEGSKA (reference sequence). The V gene lost 3 bases and the J gene lost 1 base, with 15 bases spanning the gap. The CDR3 is 15 residues long. The CDR3 spells CSASYPDRENTEAFF. CDR3 in DNA: TGCAGTGCTAGTTACCCCGACAGAGAGAACACTGAAGCTTTCTTT.

This clonotype was seen more than once but under ten times. This chain uses TRBV9 with TRBJ2-7; the match to TRBD1 covers 10 bases. In germline, CDR1 is SGDLS, CDR2 YYNGEE. There are 16 residues in the CDR3. J lost 6 bases, V lost 0 bases, and 9 bases had no gene match. The CDR3 DNA reads TGTGCCAGCAGCGTAGATGGGGGGACAGGGGACTTCGAGCAGTACTTC. Protein product: CASSVDGGTGDFEQYF.

J is TRBJ2-1 and V is TRBV2; TRBD2 agrees at 12 bases. The CDR3 is made up of 20 amino acids. Per germline, CDR1 SNHLY and CDR2 FYNNEI. Unmatched junction bases numbered 12, after V lost 3 bases and J lost 0 bases. As DNA, the CDR3 is TGTGCCAGCAGTGAGGGTTTTGGACTAGCGGGGAGGACCTCCTACAATGAGCAGTTCTTC. Translation gives CASSEGFGLAGRTSYNEQFF.

This clonotype was detected many times. The chain carries TRBV20-1 and TRBJ2-7; possibly TRBD1 or TRBD2 for D (6 bases each). Germline V gene lookup returns CDR1 DFQATT and CDR2 SNEGSKA (reference sequence). V was clipped by 4 bases and J by 4 bases, with 14 bases between them. The length of the CDR3 is 13 residues. The CDR3 loop is CSATRGPGYEQYF. CDR3 in DNA: TGCAGTGCTACCCGGGGGCCGGGATACGAGCAGTACTTC.

The V gene is TRBV9, the J gene TRBJ2-5; 8 bases are shared with TRBD2. Judging by the DNA end, TRBJ2-7 fits better; the J call may be wrong. The length of the CDR3 is 17 residues. Per germline, CDR1 SGDLS and CDR2 YYNGEE. CDR3 residues: CASSVGIGGAQIHEQYF. DNA of the CDR3: TGTGCCAGCAGCGTAGGGATCGGGGGGGCCCAAATTCACGAGCAGTACTTC.

This clonotype was counted between two and nine times. The chain employs TRBV7-6 and TRBJ1-1; tentatively, D is TRBD1 (5 bases). The germline V gene encodes CDR1 SGHVS and CDR2 FNYEAQ. The V end was cut by 5 bases, the J end by 0 bases, with 22 bases between. This CDR3 has 18 amino acids. CDR3 protein: CASSPRRSSRGMNTEAFF. CDR3 sequence (DNA): TGTGCCAGCAGCCCTAGGCGGAGCTCCCGGGGGATGAACACTGAAGCTTTCTTT.

This clonotype was picked up many times. Germline and junction disagree at one end, which may indicate a read error. The chain recombines TRBV5-6 with TRBJ1-1, with D tentatively TRBD1 (5 bases). CDR1 is SGHDT and CDR2 is YYEEEE in the germline V gene. CDR3 size: 14 residues. CDR3 sequence: CASSLGQPNTEAFF. CDR3 nucleotides: TGCGCCAGCAGCTTAGGACAACCGAACACTGAAGCTTTCTTT.